This T cell receptor beta chain emerged from a study of response to subunit inactivated influenza vaccine. Broader study findings: The authors suggested that few new T cells are recruited per seasonal influenza vaccination.

This clonotype has more than one count but fewer than ten. Its matching antigen is unknown. V was cut by 6 bases and J by 1 base, with 19 bases left in between. CDR1 is DFQATT and CDR2 is SNEGSKA in the germline V gene (reference sequence). There are 16 residues in the CDR3. TCRdb used MiXCR to reprocess the RT-PCR reads, holding one entry per CDR3 protein. The table includes roughly 760,000 distinct CDR3 sequences, less than 25% detected once. The TCR sequence derives from a man in his fifties who received an inactivated influenza vaccine. The sequencing used PBMCs from blood, collected 5 to 6 days after vaccination. The genes are TRBV20-1 and TRBJ2-4; tentatively, D is TRBD2 (5 bases). The CDR3: CSASGYSGFAKNIQYF. The CDR3 DNA sequence: TGCAGTGCCAGCGGTTATTCGGGGTTTGCCAAAAACATTCAGTACTTC.